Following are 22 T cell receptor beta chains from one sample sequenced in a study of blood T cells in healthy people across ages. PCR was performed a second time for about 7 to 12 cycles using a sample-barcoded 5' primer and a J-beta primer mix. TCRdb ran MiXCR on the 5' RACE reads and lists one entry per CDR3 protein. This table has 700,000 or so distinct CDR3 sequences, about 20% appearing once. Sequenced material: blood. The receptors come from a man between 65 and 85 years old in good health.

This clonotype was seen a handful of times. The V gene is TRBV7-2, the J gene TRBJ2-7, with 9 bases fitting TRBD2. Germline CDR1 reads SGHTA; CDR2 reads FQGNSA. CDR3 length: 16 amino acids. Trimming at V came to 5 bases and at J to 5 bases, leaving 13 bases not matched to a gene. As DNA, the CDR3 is TGTGCCAGCAGCCCCCGAGCCGGGACTAGCCTACACGAGCAGTACTTC. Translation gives CASSPRAGTSLHEQYF.

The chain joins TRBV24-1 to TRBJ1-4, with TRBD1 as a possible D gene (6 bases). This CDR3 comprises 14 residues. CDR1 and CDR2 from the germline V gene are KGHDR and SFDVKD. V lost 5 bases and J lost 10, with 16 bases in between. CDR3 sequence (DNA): TGTGCCACCAGTGGAGGGACCGCCAGGGGAAAACTGTTTTTT. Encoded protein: CATSGGTARGKLFF.

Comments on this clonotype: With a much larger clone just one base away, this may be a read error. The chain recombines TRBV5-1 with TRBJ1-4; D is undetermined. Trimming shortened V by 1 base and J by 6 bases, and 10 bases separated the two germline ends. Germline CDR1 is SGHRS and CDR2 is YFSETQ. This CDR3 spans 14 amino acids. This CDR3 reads CASSLFVSDEKLFF. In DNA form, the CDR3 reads TGCGCCAGCAGCTTGTTCGTCAGCGATGAAAAACTGTTTTTT.

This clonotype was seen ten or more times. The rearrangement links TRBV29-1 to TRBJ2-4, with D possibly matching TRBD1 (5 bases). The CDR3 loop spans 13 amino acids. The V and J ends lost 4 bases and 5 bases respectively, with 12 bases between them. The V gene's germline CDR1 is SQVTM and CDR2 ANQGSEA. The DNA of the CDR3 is TGCAGCGTTGTGGCCAGGGTCCAAAACATTCAGTACTTC. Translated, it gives CSVVARVQNIQYF.

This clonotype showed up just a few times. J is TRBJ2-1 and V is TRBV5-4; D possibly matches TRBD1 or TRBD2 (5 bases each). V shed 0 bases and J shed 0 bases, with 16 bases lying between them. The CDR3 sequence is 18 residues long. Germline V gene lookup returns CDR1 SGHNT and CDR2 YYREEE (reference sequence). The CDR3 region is CASSLDLGDRSSYNEQFF. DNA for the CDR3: TGTGCCAGCAGCTTGGATTTAGGGGACCGGAGCTCCTACAATGAGCAGTTCTTC.

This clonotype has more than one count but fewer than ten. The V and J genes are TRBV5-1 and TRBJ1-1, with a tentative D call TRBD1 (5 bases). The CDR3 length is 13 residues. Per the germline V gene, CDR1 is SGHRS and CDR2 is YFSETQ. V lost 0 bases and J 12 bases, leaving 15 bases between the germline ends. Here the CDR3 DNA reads TGCGCCAGCAGCTTGGATGAGGGGCGGGGAACTTTCTTT. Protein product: CASSLDEGRGTFF. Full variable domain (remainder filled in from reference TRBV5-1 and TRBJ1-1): KAGVTQTPRYLIKTRGQQVTLSCSPISGHRSVSWYQQTPGQGLQFLFEYFSETQRNKGNFPGRFSGRQFSNSRSEMNVSTLELGDSALYLCASSLDEGRGTFFGQGTRLTVV.

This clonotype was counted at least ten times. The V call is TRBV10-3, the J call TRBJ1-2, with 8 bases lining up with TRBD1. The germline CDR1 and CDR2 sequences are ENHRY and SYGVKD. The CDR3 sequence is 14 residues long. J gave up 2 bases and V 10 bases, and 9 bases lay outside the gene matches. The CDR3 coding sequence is TGTGCCACCTCAAGGCAGGGGGCGAACTATGGCTACACCTTC. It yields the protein CATSRQGANYGYTF.

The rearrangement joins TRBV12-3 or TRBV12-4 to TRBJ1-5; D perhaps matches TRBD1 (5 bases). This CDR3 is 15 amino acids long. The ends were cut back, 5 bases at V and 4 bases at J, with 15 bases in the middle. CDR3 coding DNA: TGTGCCAGCAGTCTTACACAGGTGGGTAATCAGCCCCAGCATTTT. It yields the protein CASSLTQVGNQPQHF.

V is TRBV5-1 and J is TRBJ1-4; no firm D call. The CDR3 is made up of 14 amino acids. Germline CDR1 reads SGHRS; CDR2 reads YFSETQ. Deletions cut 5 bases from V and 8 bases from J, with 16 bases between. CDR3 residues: CASRPVGGKEKLFF. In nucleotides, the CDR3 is TGCGCCAGCAGACCAGTCGGAGGTAAAGAAAAACTGTTTTTT.

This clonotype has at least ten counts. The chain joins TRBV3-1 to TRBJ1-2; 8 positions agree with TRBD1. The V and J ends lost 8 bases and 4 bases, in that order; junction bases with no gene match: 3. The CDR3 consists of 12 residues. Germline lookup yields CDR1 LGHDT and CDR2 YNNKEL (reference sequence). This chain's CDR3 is CASGQGGYGYTF. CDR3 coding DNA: TGTGCCAGCGGACAGGGAGGCTATGGCTACACCTTC.

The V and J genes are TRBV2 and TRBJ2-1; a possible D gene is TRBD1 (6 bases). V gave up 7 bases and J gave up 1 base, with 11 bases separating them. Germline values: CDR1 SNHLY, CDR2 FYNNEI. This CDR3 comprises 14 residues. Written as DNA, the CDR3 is TGTGCCAGCATGAAAGGGACATCCTACAATGAGCAGTTCTTC. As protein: CASMKGTSYNEQFF.

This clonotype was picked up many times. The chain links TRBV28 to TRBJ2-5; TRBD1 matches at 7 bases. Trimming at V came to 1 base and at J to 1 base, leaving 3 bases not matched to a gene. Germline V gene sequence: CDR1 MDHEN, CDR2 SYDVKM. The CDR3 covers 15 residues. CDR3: CASSLYRQGQETQYF. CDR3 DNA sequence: TGTGCCAGCAGTTTATATCGACAGGGCCAAGAGACCCAGTACTTC.

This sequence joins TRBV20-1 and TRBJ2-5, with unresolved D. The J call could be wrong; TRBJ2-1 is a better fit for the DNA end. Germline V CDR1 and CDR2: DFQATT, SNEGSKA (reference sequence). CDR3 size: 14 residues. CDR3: CSAPPGLRNNEQFF. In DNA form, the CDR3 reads TGCAGTGCTCCCCCCGGGCTGAGGAACAATGAGCAGTTCTTC.

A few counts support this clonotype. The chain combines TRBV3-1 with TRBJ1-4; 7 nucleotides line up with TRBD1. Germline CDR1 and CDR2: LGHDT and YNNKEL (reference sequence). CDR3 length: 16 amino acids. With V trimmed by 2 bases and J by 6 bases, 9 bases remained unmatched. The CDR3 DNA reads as TGTGCCAGCAGCCAAACTCCGGGACAGCGAGATGAAAAACTGTTTTTT. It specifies CASSQTPGQRDEKLFF. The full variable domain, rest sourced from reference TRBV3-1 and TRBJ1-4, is DTAVSQTPKYLVTQMGNDKSIKCEQNLGHDTMYWYKQDSKKFLKIMFSYNNKELIINETVPNRFSPKSPDKAHLNLHINSLELGDSAVYFCASSQTPGQRDEKLFFGSGTQLSVL.

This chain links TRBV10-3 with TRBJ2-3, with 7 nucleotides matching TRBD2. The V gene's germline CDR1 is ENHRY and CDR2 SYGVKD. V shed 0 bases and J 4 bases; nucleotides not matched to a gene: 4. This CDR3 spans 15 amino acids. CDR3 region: CAISESAGVPDTQYF. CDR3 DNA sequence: TGTGCCATCAGTGAGTCGGCGGGAGTCCCAGATACGCAGTATTTT.

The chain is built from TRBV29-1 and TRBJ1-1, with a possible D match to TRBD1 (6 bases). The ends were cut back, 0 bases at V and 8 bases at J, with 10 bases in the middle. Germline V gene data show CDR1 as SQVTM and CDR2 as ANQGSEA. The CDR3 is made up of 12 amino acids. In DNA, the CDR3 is TGCAGCGTTGAAGAATGGGGGCGGGAAGCTTTCTTT. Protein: CSVEEWGREAFF.

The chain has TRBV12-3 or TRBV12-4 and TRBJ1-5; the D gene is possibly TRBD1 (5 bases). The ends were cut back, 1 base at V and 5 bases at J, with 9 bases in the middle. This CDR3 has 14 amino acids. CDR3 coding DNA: TGTGCCAGCAGTTTAGGGGGGTTCGATCAGCCCCAGCATTTT. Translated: CASSLGGFDQPQHF.

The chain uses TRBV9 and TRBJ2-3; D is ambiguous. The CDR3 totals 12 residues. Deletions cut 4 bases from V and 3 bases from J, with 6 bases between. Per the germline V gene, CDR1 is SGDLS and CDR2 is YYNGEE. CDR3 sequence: CASSKVTDTQYF. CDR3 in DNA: TGTGCCAGCAGCAAAGTTACAGATACGCAGTATTTT.

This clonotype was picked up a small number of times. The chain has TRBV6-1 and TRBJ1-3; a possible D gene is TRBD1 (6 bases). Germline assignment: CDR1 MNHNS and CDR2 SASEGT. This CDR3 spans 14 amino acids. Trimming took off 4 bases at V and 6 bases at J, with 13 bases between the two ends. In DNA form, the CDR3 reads TGTGCCAGCAGTGGGAACAGGGATCAAAACACCATATATTTT. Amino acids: CASSGNRDQNTIYF.

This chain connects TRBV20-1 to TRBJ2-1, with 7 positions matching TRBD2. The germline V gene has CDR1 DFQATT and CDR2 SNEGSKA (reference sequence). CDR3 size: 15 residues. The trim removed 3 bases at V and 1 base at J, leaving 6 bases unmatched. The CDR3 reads CSAREAGRSYNEQFF. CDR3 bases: TGCAGTGCTAGGGAAGCGGGAAGGTCCTACAATGAGCAGTTCTTC.

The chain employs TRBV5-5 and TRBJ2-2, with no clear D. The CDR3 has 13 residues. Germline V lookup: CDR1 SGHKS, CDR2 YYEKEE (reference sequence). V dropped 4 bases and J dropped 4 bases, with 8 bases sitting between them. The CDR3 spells CASSRSSTGELFF. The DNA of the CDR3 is TGTGCCAGCAGCCGTTCTTCCACCGGGGAGCTGTTTTTT.

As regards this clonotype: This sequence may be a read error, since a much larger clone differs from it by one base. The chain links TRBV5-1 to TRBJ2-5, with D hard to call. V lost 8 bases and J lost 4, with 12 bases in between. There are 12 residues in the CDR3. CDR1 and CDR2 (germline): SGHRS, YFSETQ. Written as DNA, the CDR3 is TGCGCCAGAAGCACAGCCGGAGAGACCCAGTACTTC. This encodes CARSTAGETQYF. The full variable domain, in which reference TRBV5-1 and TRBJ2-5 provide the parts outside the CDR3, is KAGVTQTPRYLIKTRGQQVTLSCSPISGHRSVSWYQQTPGQGLQFLFEYFSETQRNKGNFPGRFSGRQFSNSRSEMNVSTLELGDSALYLCARSTAGETQYFGPGTRLLVL.